The source of this T cell receptor beta chain is a study of T cell responses to AZD1222 COVID-19 vaccine. General study findings and limits: In a largely white British group with more females than males, clonal diversity was possibly underestimated. At baseline, seropositivity was found in only a handful of AZD1222 recipients. Per reports, nearly half of all spike-specific TCRs target regions that are unmutated in variants.

The CDR3 runs to 13 residues. V lost 4 bases and J lost 4; bases outside the gene matches: 3. In regard to this clone: Its antigen is undetermined.

Sequencing was performed with immunoSEQ multiplex PCR; in TCRdb, only in-frame clones are kept and a portion is missing. The data contain 100,000 to 150,000 clones, just over 90% of them seen just once; the ten biggest clones take up around 7%. V gene TRBV5-3 combines with J gene TRBJ1-2; 8 bases are shared with TRBD1. Being an ORF, TRBV5-3 has a function that is uncertain. Here the sequenced sample was peripheral blood, taken on day 0 of AZD1222 vaccination. The receptor was isolated from an adult in good health. CDR3 coding DNA: TGTGCCAGAAGCCCGGACAGGGCCTATGGCTACACCTTC. Translating it yields CARSPDRAYGYTF.